This T cell receptor (beta chain) comes out of a study of shared clonotypes between healthy human individuals. Study outcomes and limitations: At large depth, rarefaction still showed sorted-subset sequencing to be incomplete. Naive subsets, compared against memory subsets, generally had larger estimated richness values.

In replicate PCRs of sorted subsets, around 200 ng DNA, approximately 30,000 T cell genomes, was used. The data were produced by immunoSEQ multiplex PCR, yet TCRdb's version contains in-frame clones alone and is incomplete. The table shows a few hundred thousand clones, with more than 75% occurring only once. On this clone itself: Its antigen is unknown.

V dropped 1 base and J dropped 9 bases, with 7 bases sitting between them. The CDR3 consists of 12 residues. CDR1 and CDR2 from the germline V gene are MNHEY and SMNVEV (reference sequence). This receptor was taken from a man younger than 30 in good health. J is TRBJ2-1 and V is TRBV27, with no clear D. The sequenced sample consisted of memory CD8+ T cells sorted from blood. Subset described: CD45RO+ cells pooled with CCR7-negative TemRA cells. As DNA, the CDR3 is TGTGCCAGCAGTTTATTGTTGGGTGAGCAGTTCTTC. Residues: CASSLLLGEQFF.